The source of this TCR beta chain is a study of OX40 agonist ivuxolimab in advanced cancers. Generated by immunoSEQ multiplex PCR, the TCRdb table keeps only in-frame clones and is missing some. The sample has about 62,000 clones, roughly nine tenths seen once; the top ten hold around 0.78%. From germline, CDR1 is SQVTM and CDR2 ANQGSEA. CDR3 length: 13 residues. V was clipped by 6 bases and J by 4 bases, with 10 bases between them. The TCR comes from an adult with an advanced solid tumor such as melanoma, head and neck, liver or kidney cancer. V gene TRBV29-1 combines with J gene TRBJ2-6; no clear D. Sequencing was performed on CD4+ or CD8+ T cells sorted from blood, taken in a trial of the OX40 agonist ivuxolimab. The CDR3 region has the DNA TGCAGCGTGTTCGCCCCGGGGGCCAACGTCCTGACTTTC. Translating gives CSVFAPGANVLTF.